This T cell receptor (beta chain) was found in a study of blood T cell repertoires in COVID-19. The overall study: Acute-phase and convalescent COVID-19 samples originated in the United States, Italy and Spain. PBMCs, B-cell-depleted T cells, or T cells were the source of the cDNA or gDNA that made up the material.

CDR1 is SNHLY and CDR2 is FYNNEI in the germline V gene. This CDR3 region has 16 residues. With 3 bases clipped from V and 1 base from J, the junction kept 4 bases outside the gene matches. Profiling relied on immunoSEQ multiplex PCR, and the TCRdb table lists in-frame clones only, not all of them. This sample yields 250,000 or so clones, of which roughly nine tenths are seen a single time; about 8.6% belongs to the top ten. The sample comprised peripheral blood. The clonotype comes from a man aged 40-50 years with active or convalescent COVID-19. The chain is built from TRBV2 and TRBJ2-2; 8 bases fit TRBD2. The CDR3 DNA is TGTGCCAGCAGTGATCTGGCGGGGGGGAACACCGGGGAGCTGTTTTTT. Residues: CASSDLAGGNTGELFF.